The 8 T cell receptor beta chains listed next were all sequenced from one sample in a study of blood T cell repertoires in COVID-19. Produced via immunoSEQ multiplex PCR; TCRdb's table is partial and in-frame only. The sample has 120,000 to 150,000 clones, 87% seen once. The sample was peripheral blood. The receptors originated from a woman between 50 and 59 years old with active or convalescent COVID-19.

This chain links TRBV28 with TRBJ1-1; D not resolved. The germline gives CDR1 MDHEN, CDR2 SYDVKM. The CDR3 spans 14 residues. The ends were cut back, 3 bases at V and 0 bases at J, with 8 bases in the middle. CDR3 loop: CASSFADLNTEAFF. DNA for the CDR3: TGTGCCAGCAGTTTCGCAGATTTGAACACTGAAGCTTTCTTT.

This chain uses TRBV7-2 with TRBJ2-7; the D gene is possibly TRBD1 (6 bases). Germline V CDR1 and CDR2: SGHTA, FQGNSA. The length of the CDR3 is 13 residues. The V end lost 5 bases, the J end lost 6 bases, and 14 bases lay between the germline ends. As DNA, the CDR3 is TGTGCCAGCAGCGTACAGGGTTCTCTCGAGCAGTACTTC. As protein: CASSVQGSLEQYF.

The sample holds one count of this clone. This rearrangement joins TRBV18 to TRBJ1-1, with 8 bases lining up with TRBD1. Germline V gene data show CDR1 as KGHSH and CDR2 as LQKENI. The CDR3 length is 14 residues. V dropped 6 bases and J dropped 5; count of bases not matched to a gene: 8. The CDR3 spells CASSLGQGGTEAFF. In DNA form, the CDR3 reads TGTGCCAGCTCCCTCGGACAGGGTGGGACTGAAGCTTTCTTT.

The rearrangement joins TRBV5-8 to TRBJ2-1, with TRBD2 matching over 12 bases. The germline V gene has CDR1 SGHTS and CDR2 YDEGEE. This CDR3 is built from 15 residues. V was pared by 5 bases and J by 8 bases, with 8 bases of the junction left unmatched. The DNA for the CDR3 is TGTGCCAGCAGGCTCCTAGCGGGAGGGCCCTATGAGCAGTTCTTC. As protein: CASRLLAGGPYEQFF.

The chain is built from TRBV6-5 and TRBJ2-6, with D perhaps TRBD2 (6 bases). Germline V gene lookup returns CDR1 MNHEY and CDR2 SVGAGI. The CDR3 contains 14 residues. With 7 bases removed from V and 4 bases from J, the gap between germline ends came to 11 bases. CDR3 DNA sequence: TGTGCCAGCACGGAGGGGACCGGGGCCAACGTCCTGACTTTC. Its protein product is CASTEGTGANVLTF.

The chain carries TRBV3-1 (or the pseudogene TRBV3-2) and TRBJ2-1; D not resolved. The CDR3 has 16 residues. V was cut by 0 bases and J by 9 bases, with 18 bases left in between. Germline CDR1 is LGHDT and CDR2 is YNNKEL (reference sequence). The CDR3 spells CASSQDRRGANCEQFF. CDR3 bases: TGTGCCAGCAGCCAAGATCGAAGAGGCGCAAACTGTGAGCAGTTCTTC.

The CDR3 DNA is TGCGCCAGCAGCCAAGAAGCTAGCGGGTCTACGAGCTCCTACGAGCAGTACTTC. Protein product: CASSQEASGSTSSYEQYF. The chain links TRBV4-1 to TRBJ2-7, with 8 bases identical to TRBD2. The CDR3 extends over 18 amino acids. Germline-derived CDR1 and CDR2 are MGHRA and YSYEKL. The ends lost 0 bases at V and 0 bases at J; junction bases unmatched: 10.

The chain uses TRBV1 and TRBJ2-5; the table assigns TRBD1, which was not confirmed against the DNA. TRBV1 is given as a pseudogene. This CDR3 comprises 14 residues. CDR3 residues: CTSSQGTSQETQYF. The DNA of the CDR3 is TGCACCAGCAGCCAAGGGACAAGCCAAGAGACCCAGTACTTC.